This T cell receptor (beta chain) is drawn from a study of T cell repertoires in cytomegalovirus infection. For the study at large: Public TCR beta signatures were indicative of both CMV infection and a matching HLA type.

This clonotype appeared a few times. A single record per CDR3 protein comes from TCRdb applying MiXCR to the reads. This sample yields 150,000 or so distinct CDR3 sequences, of which 17% are seen a single time; approximately 19% belongs to the top ten. Sequences were obtained from CD8+ T cells from PBMCs. This sequence was found in a human donor in good health (CMV status not recorded). Some clones in this sample may be carry-over from other donors' samples.

This CDR3 reads CSVEKGQVNNEQFF. CDR3 DNA: TGCAGCGTTGAGAAGGGACAGGTGAACAATGAGCAGTTCTTC. The rearrangement joins TRBV29-1 to TRBJ2-1; TRBD1 aligns across 8 bases. Germline CDR1 is SQVTM and CDR2 is ANQGSEA. The CDR3 loop spans 14 amino acids. V dropped 3 bases and J dropped 5; count of bases not matched to a gene: 6.